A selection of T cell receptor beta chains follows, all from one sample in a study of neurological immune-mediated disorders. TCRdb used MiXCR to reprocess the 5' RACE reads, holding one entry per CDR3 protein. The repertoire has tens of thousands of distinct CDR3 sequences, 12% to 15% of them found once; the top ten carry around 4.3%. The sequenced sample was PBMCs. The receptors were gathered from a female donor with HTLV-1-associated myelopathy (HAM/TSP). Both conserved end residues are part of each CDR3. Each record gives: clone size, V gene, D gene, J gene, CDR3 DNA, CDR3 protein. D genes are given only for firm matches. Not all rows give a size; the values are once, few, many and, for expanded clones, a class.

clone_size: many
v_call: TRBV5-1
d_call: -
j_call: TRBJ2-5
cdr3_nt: TGCGCCAGCAGCCTGGGGGGCCAAGTAGAGACCCAGTACTTC
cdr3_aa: CASSLGGQVETQYF

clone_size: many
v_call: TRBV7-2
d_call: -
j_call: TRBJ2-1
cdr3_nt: TGTGCTTGGAGGGGAACCAGCAATGAGCAGTTCTTC
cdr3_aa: CAWRGTSNEQFF

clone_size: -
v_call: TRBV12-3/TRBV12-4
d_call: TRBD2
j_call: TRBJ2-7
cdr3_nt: TGTGCCAGCAGTTTAGGACTAGCGGGGGGGAAAACCTACGAGCAGTACTTC
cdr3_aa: CASSLGLAGGKTYEQYF

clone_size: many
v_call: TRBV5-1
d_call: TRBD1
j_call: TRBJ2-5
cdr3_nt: TGCGCCAGCAGCCCACGACAGGGACCGCAAGGACGCCAAGAGACCCAGTACTTC
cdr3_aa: CASSPRQGPQGRQETQYF

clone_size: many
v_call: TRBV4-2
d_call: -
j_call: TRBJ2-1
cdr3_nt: TGTGCCAGCAGCCCCCGCTCTAATAATGAGCAGTTCTTC
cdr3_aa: CASSPRSNNEQFF

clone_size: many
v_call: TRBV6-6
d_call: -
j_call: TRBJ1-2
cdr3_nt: TGTGCCAGCAGTTCCACTTACGAAGGAGGCTACACCTTC
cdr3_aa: CASSSTYEGGYTF

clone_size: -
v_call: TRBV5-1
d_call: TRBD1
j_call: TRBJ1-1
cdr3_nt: TGCGCCAGCAGCTTGGGCTCAGGGGGCCCTGAAGCTTTCTTT
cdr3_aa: CASSLGSGGPEAFF

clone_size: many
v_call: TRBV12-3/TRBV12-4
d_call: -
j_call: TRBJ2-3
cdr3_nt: TGTGCCAGCAGTACCCAGAGGGGGGCTAAAGATACGCAGTATTTT
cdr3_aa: CASSTQRGAKDTQYF

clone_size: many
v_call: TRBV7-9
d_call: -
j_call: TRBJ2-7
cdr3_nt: TGTGCCAGCACCAACGCGGGCAGAGCCTACGAGCAGTACTTC
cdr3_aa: CASTNAGRAYEQYF

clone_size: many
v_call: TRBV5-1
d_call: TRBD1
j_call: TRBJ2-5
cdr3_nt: TGCGCCAGCACCCGGGACAGCTTACAAGAGACCCAGTACTTC
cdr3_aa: CASTRDSLQETQYF

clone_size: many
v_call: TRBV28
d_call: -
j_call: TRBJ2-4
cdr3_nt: TGTGCCAGCAGCGCACCGGGCATGCTAGCCAAAAACATTCAGTACTTC
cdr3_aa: CASSAPGMLAKNIQYF

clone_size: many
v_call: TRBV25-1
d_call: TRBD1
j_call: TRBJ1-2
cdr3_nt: TGTGCCAGCAGTGTGACAGGGTTGAAGAATGGCTACACCTTC
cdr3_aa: CASSVTGLKNGYTF